The entry that follows covers one TCR beta chain sequence. Its antigen is currently unknown. The length of the CDR3 is 16 residues. The V gene end was trimmed by 1 base and the J gene end by 2 bases; junction bases not matched to a gene: 6. The germline V gene has CDR1 MNHNS and CDR2 SASEGT. These data come from a study of T cell repertoires in cytomegalovirus infection. The study, taken as a whole, reports: Dominating the ex vivo response were HLA-C-restricted CMV-specific TCR beta clonotypes. Based on cumulative public TCR beta family frequency, carriers of CMV plus the relevant HLA were identified.

MiXCR, applied by TCRdb to the reads, yields one record per CDR3 protein. The table has 500,000 or so distinct CDR3 sequences, approximately 17% seen once; the top ten hold about 24%. This clonotype was sampled from a human donor in good health (CMV status not recorded). Some clones in this sample may be carry-over from other donors' samples. The rearrangement joins TRBV6-1 to TRBJ2-7; 9 positions agree with TRBD1. The material sequenced was CD8+ T cells from PBMCs. The CDR3 loop reads CASSEVVDRGPYEQYF. For the CDR3, the DNA is TGTGCCAGCAGTGAAGTAGTGGACAGGGGCCCCTACGAGCAGTACTTC.